The 2 T cell receptor beta chains listed next were all sequenced from one sample in a study of vaccination effects on CD4 cells after COVID-19. The repertoire was sequenced with immunoSEQ multiplex PCR; TCRdb's copy has only in-frame clones and lacks some. The repertoire holds about 66,000 clones, with 70% to 85% as singletons. The authors isolated CD4+ T cells after about 10 days of culture. Participants were given two doses of BNT162b2 or mRNA-1273 vaccine. Their cognate antigens are unknown. This material consisted of CD4+ T cells from PBMCs cultured without peptide, taken after COVID-19 vaccination. These receptors all stem from a human donor who received a COVID-19 vaccine.

The chain is built from TRBV2 and TRBJ2-1, with TRBD2 as a possible D gene (6 bases). The V and J ends lost 6 bases and 13 bases respectively, with 16 bases between them. The germline CDR1 and CDR2 sequences are SNHLY and FYNNEI. This CDR3 is 12 amino acids long. The DNA of the CDR3 is TGTGCCAGCAGACTAGCAATCAACAAACAGTTCTTC. Translating gives CASRLAINKQFF.

The chain links TRBV5-1 to TRBJ2-1; possible D gene TRBD2, 5 bases. Germline-derived CDR1 and CDR2 are SGHRS and YFSETQ. The CDR3 loop spans 15 amino acids. The ends were cut back, 0 bases at V and 0 bases at J, with 7 bases in the middle. Here the CDR3 reads CASSLAGDSYNEQFF. The CDR3, as DNA: TGCGCCAGCAGCTTGGCCGGGGACTCCTACAATGAGCAGTTCTTC.